These T cell receptor beta chains were read from a single sample in a study of T-cell reconstitution after alpha-beta-depleted transplantation in children. TCRdb independently ran MiXCR on the PCR reads; one entry per CDR3 protein. The sample includes some 520,000 distinct CDR3 sequences, approximately 32% seen only once; the top ten take more than 2%. The sequencing here drew on PBMCs from the stem cell graft donor, taken from the stem cell graft. The origin of the receptors is a human donor who donated a stem cell graft to a child with aplastic anemia. Each CDR3 is given with its conserved first and last residue. Each record gives: clone size, D gene, J gene, V gene, CDR3 DNA, CDR3 protein. The D gene is left open where the match is weak. Size is stated for part of the rows, as once, few or many counts, or as a class when the clone is expanded.

clone size: .
D gene: .
J gene: TRBJ2-1
V gene: TRBV30
CDR3 DNA: TGTGCCTGGAGTGCGACAGTCGGGAATGAGCAGTTCTTC
CDR3 protein: CAWSATVGNEQFF

clone size: few
D gene: .
J gene: TRBJ1-5
V gene: TRBV6-5
CDR3 DNA: TGTGCCAGCAGTTACTCGTGCTGGGGCCCTAACTATAGCAATCAGCCCCAGCATTTT
CDR3 protein: CASSYSCWGPNYSNQPQHF

clone size: few
D gene: .
J gene: TRBJ2-1
V gene: TRBV18
CDR3 DNA: TGTGCCAGCTCACCGTTGGCAGGGAGGTCCAATGAGCAGTTCTTC
CDR3 protein: CASSPLAGRSNEQFF

clone size: few
D gene: .
J gene: TRBJ2-1
V gene: TRBV6-5
CDR3 DNA: TGTGCCAGCAGTTACTCGGCACACTCAACCTACAATGAGCAGTTCTTC
CDR3 protein: CASSYSAHSTYNEQFF

clone size: few
D gene: .
J gene: TRBJ2-5
V gene: TRBV18
CDR3 DNA: TGTGCCAGCTCACCAGTTGTCGGATACCAAGAGACCCAGTACTTC
CDR3 protein: CASSPVVGYQETQYF

clone size: few
D gene: .
J gene: TRBJ1-5
V gene: TRBV7-2
CDR3 DNA: TGTGCCAGCAGCGTACTACCTAGAGGCAATCAGCCCCAGCATTTT
CDR3 protein: CASSVLPRGNQPQHF

clone size: .
D gene: .
J gene: TRBJ1-1
V gene: TRBV7-2
CDR3 DNA: TGTGCCAGCAGCTTAGCGACAGCGAACACTGAAGCTTTCTTT
CDR3 protein: CASSLATANTEAFF

clone size: .
D gene: .
J gene: TRBJ2-5
V gene: TRBV5-1
CDR3 DNA: TGCGCCAGCGGATCAGGTGCGAGCGAGACCCAGTACTTC
CDR3 protein: CASGSGASETQYF

clone size: few
D gene: .
J gene: TRBJ1-5
V gene: TRBV18
CDR3 DNA: TGTGCCAGCTCAACGGGACGGAGAAATCAGCCCCAGCATTTT
CDR3 protein: CASSTGRRNQPQHF

clone size: many
D gene: .
J gene: TRBJ2-1
V gene: TRBV29-1
CDR3 DNA: TGCAGTAGCACTAGAGGTTCGGACAATGAGCAGTTCTTC
CDR3 protein: CSSTRGSDNEQFF

clone size: .
D gene: .
J gene: TRBJ2-3
V gene: TRBV7-2
CDR3 DNA: TGTGCCAGCGGCCCCTTCCGCGGGGGCGGCACAGATACGCAGTATTTT
CDR3 protein: CASGPFRGGGTDTQYF

clone size: few
D gene: .
J gene: TRBJ1-2
V gene: TRBV29-1
CDR3 DNA: TGCAGCGTTGAAGATTTGACAGTAAACTATGGCTACACCTTC
CDR3 protein: CSVEDLTVNYGYTF

clone size: once
D gene: TRBD1
J gene: TRBJ2-7
V gene: TRBV4-3
CDR3 DNA: TGCGCCAGCAGCCCGACAGGGGAGCGTGCGCAGTACTTC
CDR3 protein: CASSPTGERAQYF

clone size: many
D gene: .
J gene: TRBJ1-1
V gene: TRBV20-1
CDR3 DNA: TGCAGTGCTAGAGGGCGAGCAGGGAGGGTGTGGAACACTGAAGCTTTCTTT
CDR3 protein: CSARGRAGRVWNTEAFF

clone size: few
D gene: TRBD2
J gene: TRBJ2-6
V gene: TRBV5-1
CDR3 DNA: TGCGCCAGCACCTTGGGTACTAGCGGGAGACCTGGGGCCAACGTCCTGACTTTC
CDR3 protein: CASTLGTSGRPGANVLTF

clone size: .
D gene: .
J gene: TRBJ1-1
V gene: TRBV20-1
CDR3 DNA: TGCAGTGCCGCTCGTGCGAACACTGAAGCTTTCTTT
CDR3 protein: CSAARANTEAFF

clone size: .
D gene: .
J gene: TRBJ1-5
V gene: TRBV18
CDR3 DNA: TGTGCCAGCTCACCAGGGGGCACTCAGCCCCAGCATTTT
CDR3 protein: CASSPGGTQPQHF

clone size: .
D gene: .
J gene: TRBJ2-1
V gene: TRBV5-1
CDR3 DNA: TGCGCCAGCAGCCTTGGATTAGCGACCTACAATGAGCAGTTCTTC
CDR3 protein: CASSLGLATYNEQFF

clone size: few
D gene: .
J gene: TRBJ2-1
V gene: TRBV7-9
CDR3 DNA: TGTGCCAGCAGCCCGGAGACCATTTACAATGAGCAGTTCTTC
CDR3 protein: CASSPETIYNEQFF

clone size: .
D gene: .
J gene: TRBJ1-2
V gene: TRBV7-2
CDR3 DNA: TGTGCCAGCAGCTTAGGGCAGTCATTTTTTAACTATGGCTACACCTTC
CDR3 protein: CASSLGQSFFNYGYTF

clone size: .
D gene: .
J gene: TRBJ1-2
V gene: TRBV29-1
CDR3 DNA: TGCAGCGTTGGGAAGTATGGACCGGGGAGTGGCTACACCTTC
CDR3 protein: CSVGKYGPGSGYTF

clone size: .
D gene: .
J gene: TRBJ2-3
V gene: TRBV27
CDR3 DNA: TGTGCCAGCAGGGACGACTTCACAGATACGCAGTATTTT
CDR3 protein: CASRDDFTDTQYF

clone size: .
D gene: TRBD2
J gene: TRBJ2-3
V gene: TRBV20-1
CDR3 DNA: TGCAGTGCTAGCGCGGGAGGATGGGTTGAAGAACCAGATACGCAGTATTTT
CDR3 protein: CSASAGGWVEEPDTQYF

clone size: few
D gene: .
J gene: TRBJ2-3
V gene: TRBV13
CDR3 DNA: TGTGCCAGCAGCTTACCCAGAATAGATACGCAGTATTTT
CDR3 protein: CASSLPRIDTQYF

clone size: few
D gene: .
J gene: TRBJ1-1
V gene: TRBV20-1
CDR3 DNA: TGCAGTGCTAGTAAGCTGGCGAACACTGAAGCTTTCTTT
CDR3 protein: CSASKLANTEAFF

clone size: few
D gene: .
J gene: TRBJ2-1
V gene: TRBV12-3/TRBV12-4
CDR3 DNA: TGTGCCAGCAGTAAATTGGGGGGAGGTGAGCAGTTCTTC
CDR3 protein: CASSKLGGGEQFF

clone size: few
D gene: .
J gene: TRBJ2-4
V gene: TRBV6-5
CDR3 DNA: TGTGCCAGCAGTTACTCGGCCGGGACTTCGAGAAACATTCAGTACTTC
CDR3 protein: CASSYSAGTSRNIQYF

clone size: .
D gene: TRBD2
J gene: TRBJ2-1
V gene: TRBV20-1
CDR3 DNA: TGCAGTGCTGGGGGGACTAGCGGCTACAATGAGCAGTTCTTC
CDR3 protein: CSAGGTSGYNEQFF

clone size: .
D gene: .
J gene: TRBJ2-5
V gene: TRBV12-3/TRBV12-4
CDR3 DNA: TGTGCCAGCAGGAGCGGTTTTCAAGAGACCCAGTACTTC
CDR3 protein: CASRSGFQETQYF

clone size: few
D gene: TRBD2
J gene: TRBJ2-1
V gene: TRBV20-1
CDR3 DNA: TGCAGTGCTAGACGTGGGGGACTAGCGGGACACAATGAGCAGTTCTTC
CDR3 protein: CSARRGGLAGHNEQFF

clone size: .
D gene: TRBD1
J gene: TRBJ1-2
V gene: TRBV28
CDR3 DNA: TGTGCCAGCGGGGCGGGACAGTACTATGGCTACACCTTC
CDR3 protein: CASGAGQYYGYTF

clone size: .
D gene: TRBD2
J gene: TRBJ2-5
V gene: TRBV15
CDR3 DNA: TGTGCCACCAGCAGAGCGCTAGCGGGACAGAGGGAGACCCAGTACTTC
CDR3 protein: CATSRALAGQRETQYF

clone size: few
D gene: TRBD1
J gene: TRBJ1-1
V gene: TRBV15
CDR3 DNA: TGTGCCACCAGCAGAGAAAACAGGGGAGAAGCTTTCTTT
CDR3 protein: CATSRENRGEAFF

clone size: many
D gene: .
J gene: TRBJ2-7
V gene: TRBV7-2
CDR3 DNA: TGTGCCAGCAGCTTGGGGCGGGACTACGAGCAGTACTTC
CDR3 protein: CASSLGRDYEQYF

clone size: .
D gene: .
J gene: TRBJ1-2
V gene: TRBV12-3/TRBV12-4
CDR3 DNA: TGTGCCAGCAGTTTGGGAAATCACTATGGCTACACCTTC
CDR3 protein: CASSLGNHYGYTF

clone size: few
D gene: .
J gene: TRBJ2-1
V gene: TRBV28
CDR3 DNA: TGTGCCAGCAGCGTTCACTCCTACAATGAGCAGTTCTTC
CDR3 protein: CASSVHSYNEQFF

clone size: few
D gene: .
J gene: TRBJ2-7
V gene: TRBV4-3
CDR3 DNA: TGCGCCAGCAGCCACGGACAAACCACCTCCTACGAGCAGTACTTC
CDR3 protein: CASSHGQTTSYEQYF

clone size: .
D gene: .
J gene: TRBJ2-2
V gene: TRBV12-3/TRBV12-4
CDR3 DNA: TGTGCCAGCGGACGAAGGGGGGCGAACACCGGGGAGCTGTTTTTT
CDR3 protein: CASGRRGANTGELFF

clone size: .
D gene: TRBD1
J gene: TRBJ2-1
V gene: TRBV5-1
CDR3 DNA: TGCGCCAGCAGCCCCCGGACATTCCAGGGGGCCTACAATGAGCAGTTCTTC
CDR3 protein: CASSPRTFQGAYNEQFF

clone size: .
D gene: .
J gene: TRBJ2-7
V gene: TRBV9
CDR3 DNA: TGTGCCAGCAGCGTACGACCATCTGGATACGAGCAGTACTTC
CDR3 protein: CASSVRPSGYEQYF

clone size: .
D gene: TRBD1
J gene: TRBJ1-2
V gene: TRBV20-1
CDR3 DNA: TGCAGTGCTAGAGGAGGGACAGGCGGGGCGTTGTATGGCTACACCTTC
CDR3 protein: CSARGGTGGALYGYTF

clone size: .
D gene: TRBD1
J gene: TRBJ1-3
V gene: TRBV10-3
CDR3 DNA: TGTGCCAGCGGGCAGGGGGCCGCGGGAAACACCATATATTTT
CDR3 protein: CASGQGAAGNTIYF

clone size: .
D gene: .
J gene: TRBJ2-1
V gene: TRBV6-1
CDR3 DNA: TGTGCCAGCAGTCTTGGACCCTTCCTGAACAATGAGCAGTTCTTC
CDR3 protein: CASSLGPFLNNEQFF